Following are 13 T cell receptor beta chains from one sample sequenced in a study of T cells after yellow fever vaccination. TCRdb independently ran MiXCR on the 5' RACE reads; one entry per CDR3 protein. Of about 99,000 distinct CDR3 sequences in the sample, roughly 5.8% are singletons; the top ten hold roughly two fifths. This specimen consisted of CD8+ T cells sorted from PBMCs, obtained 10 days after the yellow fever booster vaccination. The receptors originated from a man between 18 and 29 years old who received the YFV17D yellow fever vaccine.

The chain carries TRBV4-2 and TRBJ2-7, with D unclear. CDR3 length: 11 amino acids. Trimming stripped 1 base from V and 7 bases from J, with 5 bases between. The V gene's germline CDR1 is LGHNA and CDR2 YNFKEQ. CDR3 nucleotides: TGTGCCAGCAGCCAAGGGCAGGAGCAGTACTTC. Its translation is CASSQGQEQYF.

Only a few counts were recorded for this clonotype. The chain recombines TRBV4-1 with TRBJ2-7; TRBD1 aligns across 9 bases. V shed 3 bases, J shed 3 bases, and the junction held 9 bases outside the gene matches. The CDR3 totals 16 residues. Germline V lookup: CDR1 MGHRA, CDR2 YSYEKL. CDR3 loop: CASSQSGQGLIYEQYF. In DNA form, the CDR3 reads TGCGCCAGCAGCCAGTCCGGACAGGGGCTGATCTACGAGCAGTACTTC.

The CDR3 reads CSVHWGLRHTEAFF. CDR3 nucleotides: TGCAGCGTCCACTGGGGACTCAGGCACACTGAAGCTTTCTTT. The J gene is TRBJ1-1, the V gene TRBV29-1, with D maybe TRBD1 (5 bases). The ends were cut back, 6 bases at V and 3 bases at J, with 17 bases in the middle. From germline, CDR1 is SQVTM and CDR2 ANQGSEA. The CDR3 extends over 14 amino acids. Supplemented by reference TRBV29-1 and TRBJ1-1, the full variable domain reads SAVISQKPSRDICQRGTSLTIQCQVDSQVTMMFWYRQQPGQSLTLIATANQGSEATYESGFVIDKFPISRPNLTFSTLTVSNMSPEDSSIYLCSVHWGLRHTEAFFGQGTRLTVV.

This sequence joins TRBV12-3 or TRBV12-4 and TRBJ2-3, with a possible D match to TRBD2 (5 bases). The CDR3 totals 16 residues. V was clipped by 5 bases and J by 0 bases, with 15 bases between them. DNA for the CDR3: TGTGCCAGCAGTCCCCTAACCGGGGTGAGCACAGATACGCAGTATTTT. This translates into CASSPLTGVSTDTQYF.

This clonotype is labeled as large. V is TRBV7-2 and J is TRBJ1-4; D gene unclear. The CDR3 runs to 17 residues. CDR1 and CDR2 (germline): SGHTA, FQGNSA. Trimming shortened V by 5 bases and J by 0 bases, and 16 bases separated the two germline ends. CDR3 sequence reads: CASSPGGGRATNEKLFF. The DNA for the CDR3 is TGTGCCAGCAGCCCCGGCGGAGGGCGTGCAACTAATGAAAAACTGTTTTTT. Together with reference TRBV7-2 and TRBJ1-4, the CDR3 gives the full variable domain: GAGVSQSPSNKVTEKGKDVELRCDPISGHTALYWYRQSLGQGLEFLIYFQGNSAPDKSGLPSDRFSAERTGGSVSTLTIQRTQQEDSAVYLCASSPGGGRATNEKLFFGSGTQLSVL.

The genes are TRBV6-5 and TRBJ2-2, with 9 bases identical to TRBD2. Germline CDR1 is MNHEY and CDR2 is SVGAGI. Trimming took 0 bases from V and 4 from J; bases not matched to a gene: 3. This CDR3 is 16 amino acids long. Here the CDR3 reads CASSYSAGGPTGELFF. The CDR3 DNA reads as TGTGCCAGCAGTTACTCGGCGGGGGGGCCCACCGGGGAGCTGTTTTTT.

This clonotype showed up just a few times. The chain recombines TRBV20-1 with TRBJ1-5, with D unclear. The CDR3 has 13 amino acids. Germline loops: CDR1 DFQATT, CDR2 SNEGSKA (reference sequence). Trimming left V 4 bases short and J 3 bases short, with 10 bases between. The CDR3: CSATIPNNQPQHF. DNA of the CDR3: TGCAGTGCTACCATTCCTAACAATCAGCCCCAGCATTTT.

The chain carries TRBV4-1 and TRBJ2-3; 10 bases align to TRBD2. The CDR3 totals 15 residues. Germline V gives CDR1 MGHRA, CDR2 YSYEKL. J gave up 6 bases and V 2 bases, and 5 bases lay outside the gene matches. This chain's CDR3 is CASSQLAGARDTQYF. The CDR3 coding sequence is TGCGCCAGCAGCCAACTAGCGGGGGCCCGGGATACGCAGTATTTT.

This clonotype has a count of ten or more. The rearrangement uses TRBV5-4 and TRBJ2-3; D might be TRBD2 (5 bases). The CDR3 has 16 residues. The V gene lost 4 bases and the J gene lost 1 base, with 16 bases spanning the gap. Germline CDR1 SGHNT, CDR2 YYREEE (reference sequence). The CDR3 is CASSPGLTPRTDTQYF. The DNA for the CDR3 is TGTGCCAGCAGCCCTGGACTGACCCCGCGCACAGATACGCAGTATTTT.

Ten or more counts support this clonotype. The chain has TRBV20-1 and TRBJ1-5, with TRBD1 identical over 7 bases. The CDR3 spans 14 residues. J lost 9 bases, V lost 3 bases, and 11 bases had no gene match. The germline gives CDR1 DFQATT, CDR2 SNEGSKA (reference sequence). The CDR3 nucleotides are TGCAGTGCTAGCCGCACGACAGGGAGTGGGCCCCAGCATTTT. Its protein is CSASRTTGSGPQHF.

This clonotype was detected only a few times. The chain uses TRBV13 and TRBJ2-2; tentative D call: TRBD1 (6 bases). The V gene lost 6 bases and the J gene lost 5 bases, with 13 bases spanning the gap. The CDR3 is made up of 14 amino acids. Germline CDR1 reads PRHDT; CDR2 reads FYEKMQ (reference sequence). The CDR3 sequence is CASRRGSYTGELFF. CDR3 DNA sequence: TGTGCCAGCAGAAGGGGGAGTTATACCGGGGAGCTGTTTTTT.

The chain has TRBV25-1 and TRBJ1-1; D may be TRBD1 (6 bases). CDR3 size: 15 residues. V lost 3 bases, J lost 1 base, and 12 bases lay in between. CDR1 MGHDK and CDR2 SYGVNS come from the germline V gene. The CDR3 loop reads CASSEGRGPNTEAFF. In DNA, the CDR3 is TGTGCCAGCAGTGAGGGGCGGGGGCCGAACACTGAAGCTTTCTTT.

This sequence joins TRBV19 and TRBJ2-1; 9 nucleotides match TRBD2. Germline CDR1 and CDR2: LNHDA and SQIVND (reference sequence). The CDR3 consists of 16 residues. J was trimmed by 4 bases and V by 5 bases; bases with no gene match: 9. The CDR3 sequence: CASSSTGTSRYNEQFF. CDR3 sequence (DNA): TGTGCCAGTAGTTCGACCGGGACTAGCAGATACAATGAGCAGTTCTTC.